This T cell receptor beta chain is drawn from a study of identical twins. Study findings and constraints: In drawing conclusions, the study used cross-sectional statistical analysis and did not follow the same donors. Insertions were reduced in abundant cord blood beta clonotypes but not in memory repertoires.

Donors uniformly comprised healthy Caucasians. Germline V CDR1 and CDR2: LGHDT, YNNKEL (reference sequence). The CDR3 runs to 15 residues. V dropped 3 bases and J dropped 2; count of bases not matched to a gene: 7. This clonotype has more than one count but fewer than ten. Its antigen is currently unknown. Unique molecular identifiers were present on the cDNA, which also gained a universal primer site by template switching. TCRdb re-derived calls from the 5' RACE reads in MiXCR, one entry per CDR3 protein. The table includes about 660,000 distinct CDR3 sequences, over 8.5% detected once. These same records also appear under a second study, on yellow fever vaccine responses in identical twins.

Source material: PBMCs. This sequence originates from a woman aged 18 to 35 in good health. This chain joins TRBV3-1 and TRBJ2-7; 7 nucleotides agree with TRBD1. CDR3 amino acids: CASSQYWGQPYEQYF. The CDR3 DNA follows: TGTGCCAGCAGCCAGTATTGGGGACAGCCCTACGAGCAGTACTTC.